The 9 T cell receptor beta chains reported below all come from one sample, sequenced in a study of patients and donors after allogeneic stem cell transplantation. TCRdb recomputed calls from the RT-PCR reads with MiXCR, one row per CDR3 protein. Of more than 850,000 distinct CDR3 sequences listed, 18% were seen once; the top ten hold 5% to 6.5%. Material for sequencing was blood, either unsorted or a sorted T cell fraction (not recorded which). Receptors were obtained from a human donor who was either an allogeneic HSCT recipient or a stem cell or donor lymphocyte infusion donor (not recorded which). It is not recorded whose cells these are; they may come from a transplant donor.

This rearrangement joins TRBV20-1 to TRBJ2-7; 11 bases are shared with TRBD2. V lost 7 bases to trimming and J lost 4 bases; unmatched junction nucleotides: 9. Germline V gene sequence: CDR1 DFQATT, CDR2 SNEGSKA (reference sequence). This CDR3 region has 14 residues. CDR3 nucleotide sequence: TGCAGTGTGACACCGGGACTAGCGGCATACGAGCAGTACTTC. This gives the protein CSVTPGLAAYEQYF.

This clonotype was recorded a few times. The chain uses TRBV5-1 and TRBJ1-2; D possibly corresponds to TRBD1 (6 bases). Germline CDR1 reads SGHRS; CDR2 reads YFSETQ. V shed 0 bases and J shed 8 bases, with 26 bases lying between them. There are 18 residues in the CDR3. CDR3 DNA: TGCGCCAGCAGCTTGGCCGAAGGGGGGCGAAGGTCCTATAGGGGCTACACCTTC. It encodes CASSLAEGGRRSYRGYTF.

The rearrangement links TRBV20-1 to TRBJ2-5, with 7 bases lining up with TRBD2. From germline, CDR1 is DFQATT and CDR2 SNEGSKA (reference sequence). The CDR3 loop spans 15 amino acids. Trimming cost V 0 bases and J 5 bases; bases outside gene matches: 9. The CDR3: CSARDDRDYRETQYF. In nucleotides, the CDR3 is TGCAGTGCTAGAGATGACCGGGACTATAGGGAGACCCAGTACTTC.

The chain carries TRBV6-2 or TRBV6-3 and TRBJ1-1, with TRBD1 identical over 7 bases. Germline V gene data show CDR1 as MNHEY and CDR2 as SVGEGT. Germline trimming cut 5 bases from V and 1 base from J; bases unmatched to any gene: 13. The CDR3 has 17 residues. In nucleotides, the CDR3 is TGTGCCAGCAGTCCACTTAACACAGGGGTTCCGAACACTGAAGCTTTCTTT. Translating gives CASSPLNTGVPNTEAFF.

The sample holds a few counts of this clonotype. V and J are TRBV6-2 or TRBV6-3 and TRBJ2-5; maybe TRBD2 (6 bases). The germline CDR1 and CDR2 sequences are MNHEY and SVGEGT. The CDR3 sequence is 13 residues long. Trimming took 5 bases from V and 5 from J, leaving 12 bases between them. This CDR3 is CASSPDGGETQYF. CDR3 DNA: TGTGCCAGCAGTCCCGACGGAGGGGAGACCCAGTACTTC.

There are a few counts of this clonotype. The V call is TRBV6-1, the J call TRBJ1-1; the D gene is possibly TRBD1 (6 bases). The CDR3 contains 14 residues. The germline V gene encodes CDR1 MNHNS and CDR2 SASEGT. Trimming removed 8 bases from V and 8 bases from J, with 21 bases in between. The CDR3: CASRSNTGHREAFF. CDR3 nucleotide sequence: TGTGCCAGCCGGTCCAACACGGGACATAGGGAAGCTTTCTTT.

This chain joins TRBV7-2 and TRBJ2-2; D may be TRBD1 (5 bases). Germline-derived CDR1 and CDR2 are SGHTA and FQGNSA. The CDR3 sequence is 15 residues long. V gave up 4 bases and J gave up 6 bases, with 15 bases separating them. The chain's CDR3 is CASSSSLGAAGELFF. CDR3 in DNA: TGTGCCAGCAGCTCCTCGTTAGGGGCGGCCGGGGAGCTGTTTTTT.

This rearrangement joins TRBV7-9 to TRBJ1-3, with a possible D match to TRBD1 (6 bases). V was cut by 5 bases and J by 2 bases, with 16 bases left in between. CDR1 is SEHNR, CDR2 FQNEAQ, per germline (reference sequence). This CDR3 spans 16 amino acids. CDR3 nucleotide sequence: TGTGCCAGCAGCCCCACAGGGTTAAGGGCTGGAAACACCATATATTTT. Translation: CASSPTGLRAGNTIYF. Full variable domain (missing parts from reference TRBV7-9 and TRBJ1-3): DTGVSQNPRHKITKRGQNVTFRCDPISEHNRLYWYRQTLGQGPEFLTYFQNEAQLEKSRLLSDRFSAERPKGSFSTLEIQRTEQGDSAMYLCASSPTGLRAGNTIYFGEGSWLTVV.

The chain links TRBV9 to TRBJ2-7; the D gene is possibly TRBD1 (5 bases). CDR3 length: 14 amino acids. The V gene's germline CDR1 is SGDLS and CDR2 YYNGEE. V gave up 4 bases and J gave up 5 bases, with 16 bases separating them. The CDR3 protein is CASSPGRGLHEQYF. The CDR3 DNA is TGTGCCAGCAGCCCCGGAAGGGGTCTCCACGAGCAGTACTTC.